This TCR beta chain was retrieved from a study of cytomegalovirus exposure and HLA in healthy donors. Whole-study results and caveats: In all likelihood, a cluster of highly shared sequence variants was a sequencing artifact. Presence/absence analyses rested on an assumption that sequencing depth was roughly uniform across donors. The study carried out a later analysis of TCR beta sequences. It associated some 18,000 of them with specific HLA alleles at a false discovery rate of 0.05. Reports showed the classifier diagnosing cytomegalovirus status with high specificity and sensitivity.

Comments on this clone: Its antigen remains unidentified. Mismatch with germline at one junction end may stem from a read error.

Looked up from germline, CDR1 is SEHNR and CDR2 is FQNEAQ (reference sequence). This CDR3 is built from 15 residues. Primers: 60 Vbeta forward and 13 Jbeta reverse. Generated by immunoSEQ multiplex PCR, the TCRdb table keeps only in-frame clones and is missing some. The table has just under 150,000 clones, roughly 80% seen once. The J gene is TRBJ2-6, the V gene TRBV7-9; D is unresolved. This receptor was obtained from a young woman in good health and CMV-seronegative. Sample: PBMCs. The CDR3 DNA sequence: TGTTCCAGCAGCCGCGTCGGGTCCGGGGCCAACGTCCTGACTTTC. Protein sequence: CSSSRVGSGANVLTF.